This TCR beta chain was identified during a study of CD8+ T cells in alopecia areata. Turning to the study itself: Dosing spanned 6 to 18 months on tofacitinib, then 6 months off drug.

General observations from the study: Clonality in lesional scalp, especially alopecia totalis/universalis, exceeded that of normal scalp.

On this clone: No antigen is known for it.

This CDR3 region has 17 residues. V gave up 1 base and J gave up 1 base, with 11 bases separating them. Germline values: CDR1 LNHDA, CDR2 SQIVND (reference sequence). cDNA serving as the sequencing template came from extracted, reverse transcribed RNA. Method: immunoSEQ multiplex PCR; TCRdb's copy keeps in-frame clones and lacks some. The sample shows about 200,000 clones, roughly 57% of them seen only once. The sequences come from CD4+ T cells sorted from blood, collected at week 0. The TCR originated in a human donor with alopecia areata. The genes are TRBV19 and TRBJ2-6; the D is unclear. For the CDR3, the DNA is TGTGCCAGTAGTATAGGAAGCATAGCATCTGGGGCCAACGTCCTGACTTTC. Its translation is CASSIGSIASGANVLTF.